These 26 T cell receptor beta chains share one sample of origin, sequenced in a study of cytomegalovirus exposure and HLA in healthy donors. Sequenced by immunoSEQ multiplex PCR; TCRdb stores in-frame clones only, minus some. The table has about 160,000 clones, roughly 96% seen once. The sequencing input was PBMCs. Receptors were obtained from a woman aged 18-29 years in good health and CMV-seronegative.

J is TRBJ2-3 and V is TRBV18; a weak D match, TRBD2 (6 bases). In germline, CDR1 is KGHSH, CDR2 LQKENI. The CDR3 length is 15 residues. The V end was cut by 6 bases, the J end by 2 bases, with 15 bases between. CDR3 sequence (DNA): TGTGCCAGCTCCCCCAGGGCGGGGTCCACAGATACGCAGTATTTT. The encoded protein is CASSPRAGSTDTQYF. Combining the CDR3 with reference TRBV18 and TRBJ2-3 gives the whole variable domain NAGVMQNPRHLVRRRGQEARLRCSPMKGHSHVYWYRQLPEEGLKFMVYLQKENIIDESGMPKERFSAEFPKEGPSILRIQQVVRGDSAAYFCASSPRAGSTDTQYFGPGTRLTVL.

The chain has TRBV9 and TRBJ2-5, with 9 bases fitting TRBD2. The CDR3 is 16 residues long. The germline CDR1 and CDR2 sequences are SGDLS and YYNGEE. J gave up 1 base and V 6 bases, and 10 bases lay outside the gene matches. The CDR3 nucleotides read TGTGCCAGCACCCAGGGGAGCGGGGGGCTCCAAGAGACCCAGTACTTC. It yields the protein CASTQGSGGLQETQYF.

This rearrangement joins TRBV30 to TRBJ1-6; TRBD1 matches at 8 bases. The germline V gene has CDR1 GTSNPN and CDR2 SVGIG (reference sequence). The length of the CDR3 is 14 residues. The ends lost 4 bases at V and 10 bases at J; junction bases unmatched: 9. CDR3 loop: CAWTVTGGNSPLHF. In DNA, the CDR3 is TGTGCCTGGACCGTAACAGGGGGGAACTCACCCCTCCACTTT. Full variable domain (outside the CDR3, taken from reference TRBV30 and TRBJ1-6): SQTIHQWPATLVQPVGSPLSLECTVEGTSNPNLYWYRQAAGRGLQLLFYSVGIGQISSEVPQNLSASRPQDRQFILSSKKLLLSDSGFYLCAWTVTGGNSPLHFGNGTRLTVT.

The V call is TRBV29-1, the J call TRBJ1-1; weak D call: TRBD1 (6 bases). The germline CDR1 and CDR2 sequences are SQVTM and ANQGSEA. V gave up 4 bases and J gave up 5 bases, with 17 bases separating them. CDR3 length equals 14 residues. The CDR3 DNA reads TGCAGCGTTGGTTCCCTTTTGGGGGCGACTGAAGCTTTCTTT. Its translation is CSVGSLLGATEAFF. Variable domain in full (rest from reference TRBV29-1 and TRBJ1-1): SAVISQKPSRDICQRGTSLTIQCQVDSQVTMMFWYRQQPGQSLTLIATANQGSEATYESGFVIDKFPISRPNLTFSTLTVSNMSPEDSSIYLCSVGSLLGATEAFFGQGTRLTVV.

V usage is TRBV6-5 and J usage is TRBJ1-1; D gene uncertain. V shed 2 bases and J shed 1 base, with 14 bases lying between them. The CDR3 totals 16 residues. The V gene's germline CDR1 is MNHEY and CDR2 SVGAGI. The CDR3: CASSYHAGVRNTEAFF. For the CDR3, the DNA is TGTGCCAGCAGTTACCATGCAGGTGTGAGGAACACTGAAGCTTTCTTT.

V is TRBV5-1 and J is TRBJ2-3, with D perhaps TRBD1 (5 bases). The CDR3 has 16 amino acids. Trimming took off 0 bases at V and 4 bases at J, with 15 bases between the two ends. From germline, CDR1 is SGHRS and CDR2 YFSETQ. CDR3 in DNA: TGCGCCAGCAGCTTGGGTTGGGGCGCCGATCCAGATACGCAGTATTTT. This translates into CASSLGWGADPDTQYF.

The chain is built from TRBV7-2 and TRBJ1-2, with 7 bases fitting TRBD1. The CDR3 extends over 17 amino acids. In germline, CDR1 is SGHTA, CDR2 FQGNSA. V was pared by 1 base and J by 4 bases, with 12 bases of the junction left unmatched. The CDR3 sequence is CASSLEPPTGYSYGYTF. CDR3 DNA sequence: TGTGCCAGCAGCTTAGAACCACCGACAGGGTATAGCTATGGCTACACCTTC.

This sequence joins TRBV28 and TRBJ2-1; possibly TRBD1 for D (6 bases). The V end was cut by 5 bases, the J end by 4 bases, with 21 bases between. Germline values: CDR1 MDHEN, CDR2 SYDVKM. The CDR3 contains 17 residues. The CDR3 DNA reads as TGTGCCAGCAGTCTCTCTATCACAGGGATTCTTTACAATGAGCAGTTCTTC. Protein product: CASSLSITGILYNEQFF.

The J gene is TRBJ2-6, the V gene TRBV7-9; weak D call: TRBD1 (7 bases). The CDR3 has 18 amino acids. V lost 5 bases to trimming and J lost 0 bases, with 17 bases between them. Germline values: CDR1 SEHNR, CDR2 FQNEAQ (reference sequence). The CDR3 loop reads CASSLGGTAFSGANVLTF. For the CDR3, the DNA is TGTGCCAGCAGCCTTGGGGGGACAGCCTTCTCTGGGGCCAACGTCCTGACTTTC.

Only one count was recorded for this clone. CDR3 coding DNA: TGTGCCAGCAGCTTACAGGGGCCGGGCAATCAGCCCCAGCATTTT. It codes for CASSLQGPGNQPQHF. This chain joins TRBV7-2 and TRBJ1-5; a weak D match, TRBD1 (6 bases). The germline V gene has CDR1 SGHTA and CDR2 FQGNSA. V was trimmed by 2 bases and J by 2 bases, leaving 10 bases between them. The CDR3 spans 15 residues.

The CDR3 sequence is CSVGGLTGRKQYF. CDR3 DNA sequence: TGCAGCGTTGGGGGTTTGACAGGGCGAAAGCAGTACTTC. The rearrangement joins TRBV29-1 to TRBJ2-7, with 7 bases lining up with TRBD1. Germline loops: CDR1 SQVTM, CDR2 ANQGSEA. The CDR3 extends over 13 amino acids. The V gene end was trimmed by 4 bases and the J gene end by 8 bases; junction bases not matched to a gene: 11.

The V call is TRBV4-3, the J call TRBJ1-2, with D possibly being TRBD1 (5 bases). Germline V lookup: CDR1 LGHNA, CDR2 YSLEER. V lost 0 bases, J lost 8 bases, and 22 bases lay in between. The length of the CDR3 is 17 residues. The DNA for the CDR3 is TGCGCCAGCAGCCAAGACGCCCTTCGGGGGTCCCGGTGGGGCTACACCTTC. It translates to CASSQDALRGSRWGYTF.

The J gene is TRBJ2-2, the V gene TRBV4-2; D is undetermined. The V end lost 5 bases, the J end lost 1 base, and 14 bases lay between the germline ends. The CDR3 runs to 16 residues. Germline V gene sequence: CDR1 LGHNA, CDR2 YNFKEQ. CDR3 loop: CASSETRRMNTGELFF. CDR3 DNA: TGTGCCAGCAGCGAAACACGGCGGATGAACACCGGGGAGCTGTTTTTT.

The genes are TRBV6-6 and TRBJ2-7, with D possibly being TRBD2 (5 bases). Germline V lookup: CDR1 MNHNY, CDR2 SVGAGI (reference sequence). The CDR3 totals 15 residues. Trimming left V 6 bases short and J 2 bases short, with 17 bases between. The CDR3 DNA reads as TGTGCCAGCAGCCGTGGAGAGGGCCCCACCTACGAGCAGTACTTC. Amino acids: CASSRGEGPTYEQYF.

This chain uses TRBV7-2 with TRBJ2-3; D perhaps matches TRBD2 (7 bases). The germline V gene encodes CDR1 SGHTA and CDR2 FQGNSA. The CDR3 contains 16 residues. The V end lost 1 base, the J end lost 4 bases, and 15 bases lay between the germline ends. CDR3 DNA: TGTGCCAGCAGCTTAGATCCTAAAGGGGGGGCAGATACGCAGTATTTT. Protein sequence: CASSLDPKGGADTQYF. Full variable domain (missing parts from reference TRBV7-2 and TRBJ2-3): GAGVSQSPSNKVTEKGKDVELRCDPISGHTALYWYRQSLGQGLEFLIYFQGNSAPDKSGLPSDRFSAERTGGSVSTLTIQRTQQEDSAVYLCASSLDPKGGADTQYFGPGTRLTVL.

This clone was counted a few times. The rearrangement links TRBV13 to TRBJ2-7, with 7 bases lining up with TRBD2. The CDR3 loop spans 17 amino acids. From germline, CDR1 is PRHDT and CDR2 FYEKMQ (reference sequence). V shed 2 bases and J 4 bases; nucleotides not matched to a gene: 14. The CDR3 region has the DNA TGTGCCAGCAGCTTAAACCCGTGGCGGGGGAAATTTTACGAGCAGTACTTC. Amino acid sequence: CASSLNPWRGKFYEQYF.

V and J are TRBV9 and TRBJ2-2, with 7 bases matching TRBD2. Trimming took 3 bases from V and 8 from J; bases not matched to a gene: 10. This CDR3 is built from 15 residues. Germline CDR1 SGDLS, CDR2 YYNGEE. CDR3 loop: CASSGSSGGSGELFF. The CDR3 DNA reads TGTGCCAGCAGCGGTTCTAGCGGCGGCTCTGGGGAGCTGTTTTTT.

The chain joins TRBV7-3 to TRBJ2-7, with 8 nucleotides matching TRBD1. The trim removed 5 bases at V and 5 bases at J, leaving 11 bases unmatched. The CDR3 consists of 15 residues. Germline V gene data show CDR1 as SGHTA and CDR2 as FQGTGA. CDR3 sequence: CASSEAGGALNEQYF. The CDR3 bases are TGTGCCAGCAGCGAAGCAGGGGGCGCTTTGAACGAGCAGTACTTC. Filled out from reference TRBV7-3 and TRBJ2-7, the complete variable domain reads GAGVSQTPSNKVTEKGKYVELRCDPISGHTALYWYRQSLGQGPEFLIYFQGTGAADDSGLPNDRFFAVRPEGSVSTLKIQRTERGDSAVYLCASSEAGGALNEQYFGPGTRLTVT.

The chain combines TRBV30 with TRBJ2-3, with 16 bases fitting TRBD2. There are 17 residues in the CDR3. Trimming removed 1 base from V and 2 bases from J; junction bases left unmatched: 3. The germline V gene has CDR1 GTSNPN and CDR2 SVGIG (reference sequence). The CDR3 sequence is CAWSAGTSGGATDTQYF. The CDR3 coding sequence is TGTGCCTGGAGTGCCGGGACTAGCGGGGGGGCCACAGATACGCAGTATTTT. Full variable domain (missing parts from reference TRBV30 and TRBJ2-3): SQTIHQWPATLVQPVGSPLSLECTVEGTSNPNLYWYRQAAGRGLQLLFYSVGIGQISSEVPQNLSASRPQDRQFILSSKKLLLSDSGFYLCAWSAGTSGGATDTQYFGPGTRLTVL.

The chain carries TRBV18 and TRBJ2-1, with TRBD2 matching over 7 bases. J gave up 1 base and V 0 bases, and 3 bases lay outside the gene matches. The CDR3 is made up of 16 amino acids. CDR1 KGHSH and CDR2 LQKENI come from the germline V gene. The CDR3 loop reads CASSPPSSGSYNEQFF. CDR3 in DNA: TGTGCCAGCTCACCACCATCTAGCGGATCCTACAATGAGCAGTTCTTC.

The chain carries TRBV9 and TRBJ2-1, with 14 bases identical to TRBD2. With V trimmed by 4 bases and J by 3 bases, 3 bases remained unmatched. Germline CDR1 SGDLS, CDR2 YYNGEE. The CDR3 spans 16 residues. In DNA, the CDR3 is TGTGCCAGCAGCTATGGGACTAGCGGGGGCTACAATGAGCAGTTCTTC. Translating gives CASSYGTSGGYNEQFF.

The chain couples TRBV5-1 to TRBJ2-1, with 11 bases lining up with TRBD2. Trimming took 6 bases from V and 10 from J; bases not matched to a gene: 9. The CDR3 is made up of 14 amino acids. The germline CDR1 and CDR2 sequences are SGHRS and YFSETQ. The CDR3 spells CASIRTSGGDEQFF. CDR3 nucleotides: TGCGCCAGCATACGAACTAGCGGGGGAGACGAGCAGTTCTTC.

The CDR3 DNA sequence: TGTGCCAGCAGTTACATAGATACGCAGTATTTT. Translating it yields CASSYIDTQYF. V usage is TRBV6-1 and J usage is TRBJ2-3; D unresolved. Germline assignment: CDR1 MNHNS and CDR2 SASEGT. The CDR3 totals 11 residues. Trimming left V 5 bases short and J 5 bases short, with 5 bases between.

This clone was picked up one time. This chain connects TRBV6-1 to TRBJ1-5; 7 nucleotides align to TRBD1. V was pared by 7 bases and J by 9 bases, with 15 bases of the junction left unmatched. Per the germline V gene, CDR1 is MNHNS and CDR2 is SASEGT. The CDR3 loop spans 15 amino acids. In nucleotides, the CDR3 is TGTGCCAGCAACCTACAGGGGCCCGGCGGGACGCCCCAGCATTTT. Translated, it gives CASNLQGPGGTPQHF.

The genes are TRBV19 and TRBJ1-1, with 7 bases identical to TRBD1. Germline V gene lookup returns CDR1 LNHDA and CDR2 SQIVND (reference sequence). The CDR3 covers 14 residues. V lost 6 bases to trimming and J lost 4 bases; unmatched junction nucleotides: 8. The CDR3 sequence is CASRTPTGITEAFF. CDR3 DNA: TGTGCCAGTAGGACGCCGACAGGGATCACTGAAGCTTTCTTT.

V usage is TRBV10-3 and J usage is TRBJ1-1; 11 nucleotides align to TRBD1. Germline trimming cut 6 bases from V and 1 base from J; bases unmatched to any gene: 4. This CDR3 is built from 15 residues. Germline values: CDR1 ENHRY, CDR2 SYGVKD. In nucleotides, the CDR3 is TGTGCCATCAGCCGGGACAGGGGGAAGAACACTGAAGCTTTCTTT. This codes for CAISRDRGKNTEAFF.